A single sample gave rise to the 25 T cell receptor beta chains below, sequenced in a study of blood T cells in healthy people across ages. Next came a second PCR, run for about 7 to 12 cycles, which used a sample-barcoded 5' primer along with a J-beta primer mix. One entry per CDR3 protein, called by TCRdb with MiXCR from the 5' RACE reads. The sample contains hundreds of thousands of distinct CDR3 sequences, around 45% of which appear only once. What was sequenced was blood. The receptors shown here come from a woman in her sixties or seventies in good health.

The CDR3 sequence: CASSPTGLRGTQYF. Here the CDR3 DNA reads TGTGCCAGCAGCCCTACGGGTCTGAGGGGGACCCAGTACTTC. The chain is built from TRBV7-3 and TRBJ2-7; D may correspond to TRBD1 or TRBD2 (5 bases each). The tail of the sequence fits TRBJ2-5 better, so the J call may be wrong. There are 14 residues in the CDR3. CDR1 is SGHTA and CDR2 is FQGTGA in the germline V gene.

This sequence joins TRBV5-1 and TRBJ2-2; no clear D gene. Germline V gene sequence: CDR1 SGHRS, CDR2 YFSETQ. The CDR3 contains 14 residues. Trimming shortened V by 0 bases and J by 5 bases, and 8 bases separated the two germline ends. The CDR3 loop is CASSLAVGTGELFF. CDR3 nucleotides: TGCGCCAGCAGCTTGGCCGTGGGGACCGGGGAGCTGTTTTTT.

The CDR3 DNA reads TGTGCCAGCTCACCATTGACAGGGTCCGGCTACACCTTC. As protein: CASSPLTGSGYTF. The chain joins TRBV18 to TRBJ1-2, with 7 bases matching TRBD1. The J segment lost 8 bases and the V segment lost 2 bases, leaving 5 bases of the junction unmatched. CDR3 length: 13 residues. The germline gives CDR1 KGHSH, CDR2 LQKENI.

V usage is TRBV6-1 and J usage is TRBJ2-1; D gene unclear. Per the germline V gene, CDR1 is MNHNS and CDR2 is SASEGT. The ends were cut back, 4 bases at V and 5 bases at J, with 21 bases in the middle. The CDR3 consists of 17 residues. The CDR3 region is CASSGPARSRRDNEQFF. CDR3 DNA: TGTGCCAGCAGTGGGCCAGCCCGGAGTAGACGCGACAATGAGCAGTTCTTC.

V usage is TRBV10-3 and J usage is TRBJ1-6, with D uncertain. Germline V gene lookup returns CDR1 ENHRY and CDR2 SYGVKD. There are 15 residues in the CDR3. V gave up 11 bases and J gave up 7 bases, with 21 bases separating them. CDR3 region: CAASPESKLNSPLHF. CDR3 in DNA: TGTGCCGCAAGCCCCGAAAGCAAACTCAATTCACCCCTCCACTTT.

A few counts support this clonotype. The chain employs TRBV2 and TRBJ2-5; TRBD2 might be the D (6 bases). The germline CDR1 and CDR2 sequences are SNHLY and FYNNEI. Between the trimmed V and J ends, which lost 8 bases and 0 bases, there was a span of 7 bases. The CDR3 sequence is 12 residues long. CDR3 residues: CASGGNQETQYF. The CDR3 DNA sequence: TGTGCCAGCGGAGGGAACCAAGAGACCCAGTACTTC. Supplemented by reference TRBV2 and TRBJ2-5, the full variable domain reads EPEVTQTPSHQVTQMGQEVILRCVPISNHLYFYWYRQILGQKVEFLVSFYNNEISEKSEIFDDQFSVERPDGSNFTLKIRSTKLEDSAMYFCASGGNQETQYFGPGTRLLVL.

The genes are TRBV4-1 and TRBJ2-5; 9 bases align to TRBD2. TRBJ2-7 matches the DNA end more closely, so the J call is doubtful. The CDR3 is 15 residues long. Germline assignment: CDR1 MGHRA and CDR2 YSYEKL. Here the CDR3 DNA reads TGCGCCAGCAGCCGAGTGCTAGCGGGATTACACGAGCAGTACTTC. Its protein is CASSRVLAGLHEQYF.

The chain combines TRBV20-1 with TRBJ2-1, with 8 bases lining up with TRBD1. CDR1 and CDR2 from the germline V gene are DFQATT and SNEGSKA (reference sequence). This CDR3 is 13 amino acids long. V was clipped by 7 bases and J by 5 bases; unmatched bases: 7. For the CDR3, the DNA is TGCAGTGTGGGGACAGGATTCCACAATGAGCAGTTCTTC. Translated, it gives CSVGTGFHNEQFF.

V gene TRBV7-2 combines with J gene TRBJ2-1; 9 positions agree with TRBD2. Germline CDR1 reads SGHTA; CDR2 reads FQGNSA. The CDR3 runs 14 residues. V was pared by 9 bases and J by 6 bases, with 9 bases of the junction left unmatched. This CDR3 reads CASSVAGAGNEQFF. The CDR3 region has the DNA TGTGCCAGTAGCGTAGCGGGAGCGGGCAATGAGCAGTTCTTC.

This chain connects TRBV6-5 to TRBJ1-1; D not certain. Germline V gene sequence: CDR1 MNHEY, CDR2 SVGAGI. V was trimmed by 5 bases and J by 1 base, leaving 17 bases between them. This CDR3 is built from 16 residues. The CDR3 nucleotides are TGTGCCAGCAGTACGCTCCTTTTTATCCCGAACACTGAAGCTTTCTTT. Residues: CASSTLLFIPNTEAFF.

This chain links TRBV6-2 or TRBV6-3 with TRBJ1-4, with TRBD1 matching 8 bases. Germline CDR1 MNHEY, CDR2 SVGEGT. This CDR3 contains 23 residues. The junction had 29 bases not matched to a gene; V was cut back by 2 bases and J by 6 bases. The CDR3 is CASSYEVVSSMRTGRRWYEKLFF. The CDR3 nucleotides read TGTGCCAGCAGTTACGAGGTGGTCTCATCAATGAGGACAGGGCGTCGGTGGTATGAAAAACTGTTTTTT.

The rearrangement links TRBV4-3 to TRBJ2-7; D gene uncertain. Germline V gene lookup returns CDR1 LGHNA and CDR2 YSLEER. This CDR3 is 13 amino acids long. The V end was cut by 5 bases, the J end by 3 bases, with 11 bases between. CDR3 DNA: TGCGCCAGCAGCAGGACCCTATTCTACGAGCAGTACTTC. It encodes CASSRTLFYEQYF.

This clonotype was detected a few times. This sequence joins TRBV7-9 and TRBJ2-6, with a tentative D call TRBD1 (6 bases). The V end was cut by 3 bases, the J end by 0 bases, with 21 bases between. CDR3 length: 20 amino acids. CDR1 and CDR2 from the germline V gene are SEHNR and FQNEAQ (reference sequence). CDR3 residues: CASSFRRGSGQLSGANVLTF. CDR3 nucleotides: TGTGCCAGCAGCTTTAGACGTGGGTCGGGACAACTCTCTGGGGCCAACGTCCTGACTTTC.

The genes are TRBV6-5 and TRBJ2-7, with 10 bases fitting TRBD1. CDR1 and CDR2 (germline): MNHEY, SVGAGI. V lost 5 bases to trimming and J lost 4 bases; unmatched junction nucleotides: 8. The length of the CDR3 is 15 residues. CDR3 region: CASSTPDRGLYEQYF. As DNA, the CDR3 is TGTGCCAGCAGTACCCCGGACAGGGGGTTGTACGAGCAGTACTTC.

Concerning this clonotype: A much larger clone is a single base away; this may be a read error. The chain employs TRBV28 and TRBJ2-1, with TRBD2 identical over 8 bases. This CDR3 is 14 amino acids long. The junction had 11 bases not matched to a gene; V was cut back by 6 bases and J by 10 bases. CDR1 and CDR2 (germline): MDHEN, SYDVKM. The CDR3: CASRTGLASYEQFF. The CDR3 nucleotides read TGTGCCAGCAGGACCGGACTAGCCTCCTACGAGCAGTTCTTC.

The V and J genes are TRBV7-2 and TRBJ1-2; possible D gene TRBD1, 6 bases. Per germline, CDR1 SGHTA and CDR2 FQGNSA. The CDR3 runs 11 residues. V was trimmed by 8 bases and J by 6 bases, leaving 10 bases between them. Written as DNA, the CDR3 is TGTGCCAGCGGTTACAGGGATGGCTACACCTTC. As protein: CASGYRDGYTF.

A note on this clonotype: An end of the junction does not agree with germline; a read error may underlie this. V gene TRBV24-1 combines with J gene TRBJ2-1; D remains unclear. CDR3 length: 16 residues. Germline-derived CDR1 and CDR2 are KGHDR and SFDVKD. The CDR3 spells CATSDFPGSSYNDQFF. Written as DNA, the CDR3 is TGTGCCACCAGTGATTTTCCAGGCAGCTCCTACAATGACCAGTTCTTC.

V gene TRBV5-1 combines with J gene TRBJ2-5; TRBD2 might be the D (6 bases). The germline V gene encodes CDR1 SGHRS and CDR2 YFSETQ. This CDR3 is built from 13 residues. V lost 4 bases and J 3 bases, leaving 10 bases between the germline ends. Written as DNA, the CDR3 is TGCGCCAGCAGCGTGGCGGGGAAAGAGACCCAGTACTTC. Protein: CASSVAGKETQYF.

As regards this clonotype: Being one base from a much bigger clone, this may be a read error. The V gene is TRBV10-3, the J gene TRBJ2-1, with a possible D match to TRBD2 (6 bases). Germline V CDR1 and CDR2: ENHRY, SYGVKD. V lost 2 bases and J 5 bases, leaving 16 bases between the germline ends. The CDR3 totals 16 residues. The CDR3 DNA is TGTGCCATCAGTGAGAGGGCTAGCGCCTCTCACAATGAGCAGTTCTTC. This sequence encodes CAISERASASHNEQFF.

This clonotype was detected a few times. The CDR3 nucleotides read TGTGCCACCCGACAGGCGGACTATGGCTACACCTTC. Its protein is CATRQADYGYTF. This sequence joins TRBV28 and TRBJ1-2; a weak D match, TRBD1 (6 bases). There are 12 residues in the CDR3. Germline-derived CDR1 and CDR2 are MDHEN and SYDVKM. The V end lost 10 bases, the J end lost 3 bases, and 12 bases lay between the germline ends.

The gene calls are TRBV28 and TRBJ2-7; 8 bases are shared with TRBD1. This CDR3 contains 15 residues. Germline V CDR1 and CDR2: MDHEN, SYDVKM. The V segment lost 5 bases and the J segment 2 bases; nucleotides outside the gene matches: 8. CDR3 sequence reads: CASSEITGQAYEQYF. CDR3 sequence (DNA): TGTGCCAGCAGTGAAATAACGGGACAGGCCTACGAGCAGTACTTC.

This clonotype was observed a handful of times. The chain couples TRBV18 to TRBJ1-1; D not certain. The CDR3 contains 13 residues. Between the trimmed V and J ends, which lost 6 bases and 8 bases, there was a span of 16 bases. CDR1 and CDR2 (germline): KGHSH, LQKENI. CDR3 bases: TGTGCCAGCTCCGGGAAAGGGAGTTACGAAGCTTTCTTT. It codes for CASSGKGSYEAFF.

This clonotype was counted between two and nine times. Here the CDR3 reads CASSPGTVDEKLFF. The DNA for the CDR3 is TGTGCCAGCAGCCCCGGGACGGTCGATGAAAAACTGTTTTTT. The chain has TRBV4-2 and TRBJ1-4; D perhaps matches TRBD1 (5 bases). The CDR3 is 14 amino acids. V lost 4 bases to trimming and J lost 6 bases, with 12 bases between them. CDR1 is LGHNA, CDR2 YNFKEQ, per germline.

J is TRBJ2-1 and V is TRBV4-2; the D gene is possibly TRBD2 (6 bases). CDR1 is LGHNA and CDR2 is YNFKEQ in the germline V gene. CDR3 length equals 16 residues. The germline V and J ends were trimmed by 1 base and 7 bases, with 17 bases remaining between them. CDR3 in amino acids: CASSQVMTRGSNEQFF. CDR3 nucleotides: TGTGCCAGCAGCCAAGTTATGACTAGAGGGAGTAATGAGCAGTTCTTC.

The chain recombines TRBV25-1 with TRBJ1-4, with TRBD1 as a possible D gene (6 bases). Germline V CDR1 and CDR2: MGHDK, SYGVNS. V was cut by 3 bases and J by 3 bases, with 11 bases left in between. This CDR3 is built from 15 residues. In DNA form, the CDR3 reads TGTGCCAGCAGTGACCAGGGGCGGTCTAATGAAAAACTGTTTTTT. It yields the protein CASSDQGRSNEKLFF.